This entry lists 17 T cell receptor beta chains sequenced from one sample in a study of blood T cell repertoires in COVID-19. Data came from immunoSEQ multiplex PCR; TCRdb stores just in-frame clones and leaves some out. The profile shows some 150,000 clones, around 88% of them singletons. The sequencing sample was made of PBMCs or T cells enriched from blood (not recorded which). These receptors were taken from a woman between 45 and 65 years old in a cohort exposed to, infected with or recovered from COVID-19 (not recorded which).

This chain links TRBV5-1 with TRBJ1-1, with D perhaps matching TRBD1 (6 bases). Germline V gives CDR1 SGHRS, CDR2 YFSETQ. The V end lost 0 bases, the J end lost 0 bases, and 9 bases lay between the germline ends. The CDR3 totals 15 residues. CDR3 sequence: CASSLVWGLNTEAFF. DNA of the CDR3: TGCGCCAGCAGCTTGGTTTGGGGGCTGAACACTGAAGCTTTCTTT.

The chain uses TRBV7-2 and TRBJ2-7; 8 nucleotides agree with TRBD2. This CDR3 contains 15 residues. The J segment lost 10 bases and the V segment lost 1 base, leaving 12 bases of the junction unmatched. The germline CDR1 and CDR2 sequences are SGHTA and FQGNSA. CDR3: CASSLGAGGDYSQYF. The CDR3 nucleotides are TGTGCCAGCAGCTTAGGGGCGGGGGGAGACTACTCACAGTACTTC.

The chain recombines TRBV4-1 with TRBJ2-7; TRBD2 aligns across 9 bases. The length of the CDR3 is 16 residues. V shed 3 bases and J 0 bases; nucleotides not matched to a gene: 6. Germline V gives CDR1 MGHRA, CDR2 YSYEKL. CDR3 nucleotides: TGCGCCAGCAGCCAGACTCTAGCGGGGCGCTCCTACGAGCAGTACTTC. Protein product: CASSQTLAGRSYEQYF.

The rearrangement uses TRBV28 and TRBJ2-7, with 10 nucleotides matching TRBD1. In germline, CDR1 is MDHEN, CDR2 SYDVKM. This CDR3 region has 15 residues. V gave up 4 bases and J gave up 2 bases; unmatched junction bases: 5. The CDR3 DNA reads as TGTGCCAGCAGTTCACCGGGACAGGGGACCTACGAGCAGTACTTC. The encoded protein is CASSSPGQGTYEQYF.

This sequence joins TRBV7-9 and TRBJ2-3, with D tentatively TRBD2 (6 bases). Germline assignment: CDR1 SEHNR and CDR2 FQNEAQ (reference sequence). V was clipped by 5 bases and J by 4 bases, with 19 bases between them. The CDR3 totals 16 residues. The CDR3 is CASSPLRDSGADTQYF. The CDR3 nucleotides are TGTGCCAGCAGCCCCCTCCGGGACTCCGGGGCAGATACGCAGTATTTT.

The chain combines TRBV7-8 with TRBJ2-3; TRBD2 matches at 12 bases. Losses at the gene ends were 8 bases for V and 3 bases for J; bases not matched to a gene: 6. Looked up from germline, CDR1 is SGHVS and CDR2 is FQNEAQ. This CDR3 is built from 15 residues. In DNA form, the CDR3 reads TGTGCCAGCTCCAAACTAGCGGGGGGAACAGATACGCAGTATTTT. This gives the protein CASSKLAGGTDTQYF. Supplemented by reference TRBV7-8 and TRBJ2-3, the full variable domain reads GAGVSQSPRYKVAKRGQDVALRCDPISGHVSLFWYQQALGQGPEFLTYFQNEAQLDKSGLPSDRFFAERPEGSVSTLKIQRTQQEDSAVYLCASSKLAGGTDTQYFGPGTRLTVL.

The V and J genes are TRBV20-1 and TRBJ2-7; 7 nucleotides line up with TRBD1. The J segment lost 4 bases and the V segment lost 6 bases, leaving 3 bases of the junction unmatched. Looked up from germline, CDR1 is DFQATT and CDR2 is SNEGSKA (reference sequence). The CDR3 is made up of 11 amino acids. CDR3: CSATQGYEQYF. Here the CDR3 DNA reads TGCAGTGCCACACAGGGGTACGAGCAGTACTTC.

V gene TRBV19 combines with J gene TRBJ2-7; the match to TRBD2 covers 8 bases. V lost 7 bases, J lost 6 bases, and 17 bases stayed unmatched. This CDR3 is built from 16 residues. The V gene's germline CDR1 is LNHDA and CDR2 SQIVND (reference sequence). In DNA form, the CDR3 reads TGTGCCAGTACCCCAGGTCGCTCCGGGAGGGCTTCCGAGCAGTACTTC. This gives the protein CASTPGRSGRASEQYF.

The CDR3 protein is CASSWEGVSSGNTIYF. The CDR3 nucleotides are TGTGCCAGCAGCTGGGAGGGTGTCTCATCTGGAAACACCATATATTTT. V gene TRBV5-5 combines with J gene TRBJ1-3; unclear D gene. Trimming pared 3 bases from V and 1 base from J, leaving 14 bases between. The length of the CDR3 is 16 residues. Germline-derived CDR1 and CDR2 are SGHKS and YYEKEE (reference sequence). Based on the CDR3 plus reference TRBV5-5 and TRBJ1-3, the full variable domain is DAGVTQSPTHLIKTRGQQVTLRCSPISGHKSVSWYQQVLGQGPQFIFQYYEKEERGRGNFPDRFSARQFPNYSSELNVNALLLGDSALYLCASSWEGVSSGNTIYFGEGSWLTVV.

This chain links TRBV2 with TRBJ2-7, with a possible D match to TRBD1 (6 bases). Trimming pared 7 bases from V and 3 bases from J, leaving 13 bases between. In germline, CDR1 is SNHLY, CDR2 FYNNEI. This CDR3 is built from 13 residues. The CDR3 DNA follows: TGTGCCAGCAACCTACAGGGAGACTACGAGCAGTACTTC. Protein product: CASNLQGDYEQYF.

This clone is a singleton in its sample. The chain has TRBV7-2 and TRBJ2-1; 11 bases are a match to TRBD2. This CDR3 has 18 residues. The germline CDR1 and CDR2 sequences are SGHTA and FQGNSA. The junction had 13 bases not matched to a gene; V was cut back by 5 bases and J by 4 bases. The CDR3 DNA reads TGTGCCAGCAGCGGCCGAGTGACGTTAGCGGGGGGGTACAATGAGCAGTTCTTC. Amino acids: CASSGRVTLAGGYNEQFF.

CDR3 amino acids: CASSLMVAGGRTDTQYF. The CDR3 nucleotides are TGTGCCAGCAGCTTAATGGTAGCGGGGGGGCGGACAGATACGCAGTATTTT. The chain joins TRBV7-2 to TRBJ2-3, with 11 bases aligning to TRBD2. This CDR3 is 17 amino acids long. The trim removed 2 bases at V and 3 bases at J, leaving 7 bases unmatched. The germline CDR1 and CDR2 sequences are SGHTA and FQGNSA.

The rearrangement links TRBV5-4 to TRBJ1-2, with TRBD1 matching 9 bases. From germline, CDR1 is SGHNT and CDR2 YYREEE (reference sequence). The trim removed 1 base at V and 10 bases at J, leaving 11 bases unmatched. The length of the CDR3 is 15 residues. The CDR3 DNA reads as TGTGCCAGCAGCTTGCTGGGACAGGGAAGCCTAGACTACACCTTC. As protein: CASSLLGQGSLDYTF.

V and J are TRBV27 and TRBJ1-5; the D gene is possibly TRBD1 (6 bases). The CDR3 loop spans 15 amino acids. The germline V gene has CDR1 MNHEY and CDR2 SMNVEV (reference sequence). Trimming removed 5 bases from V and 5 bases from J, with 16 bases in between. CDR3 sequence (DNA): TGTGCCAGCAGTGCAACAGGGTTGGGAGATCAGCCCCAGCATTTT. Its translation: CASSATGLGDQPQHF.

The chain joins TRBV2 to TRBJ1-6; D gene uncertain. Germline loops: CDR1 SNHLY, CDR2 FYNNEI. V lost 5 bases, J lost 0 bases, and 8 bases lay in between. The CDR3 covers 15 residues. The CDR3 loop reads CASSSESSYNSPLHF. CDR3 sequence (DNA): TGTGCCAGCAGTAGCGAAAGCTCCTATAATTCACCCCTCCACTTT. The full variable domain, with the rest looked up from reference TRBV2 and TRBJ1-6, is EPEVTQTPSHQVTQMGQEVILRCVPISNHLYFYWYRQILGQKVEFLVSFYNNEISEKSEIFDDQFSVERPDGSNFTLKIRSTKLEDSAMYFCASSSESSYNSPLHFGNGTRLTVT.

This chain joins TRBV5-1 and TRBJ2-7, with 10 positions matching TRBD1. From germline, CDR1 is SGHRS and CDR2 YFSETQ. V was pared by 3 bases and J by 1 base, with 7 bases of the junction left unmatched. The CDR3 consists of 16 residues. The CDR3 region is CASSSAGTGVSYEQYF. CDR3 bases: TGCGCCAGCAGCTCCGCCGGGACAGGGGTTTCCTACGAGCAGTACTTC.

This chain uses TRBV5-1 with TRBJ2-7, with 7 positions matching TRBD1. The CDR3 totals 16 residues. CDR1 and CDR2 (germline): SGHRS, YFSETQ. V lost 3 bases to trimming and J lost 2 bases; unmatched junction nucleotides: 11. The DNA for the CDR3 is TGCGCCAGCAGCTGGCCGGAAAGGGGGCAACCCTACGAGCAGTACTTC. It translates to CASSWPERGQPYEQYF.